This T cell receptor (beta chain) is from a study of shared clonotypes between healthy human individuals. Germline assignment: CDR1 LNHDA and CDR2 SQIVND (reference sequence). After removal of 6 bases from V and 4 bases from J, the junction contained 12 bases not matched to a gene. This CDR3 is 16 amino acids long. The study enrolled healthy HIV-negative adults without recent acute infections or vaccinations as donors. The unsorted samples took approximately 98 million PBMCs to get genomic DNA. At deep level, the assay was performed. It was across several immunoSEQ plates that each subset's genomic DNA was evenly split. The assay was immunoSEQ multiplex PCR, and TCRdb's table has in-frame clones only and misses some. Of a few hundred thousand clones listed, around three quarters were seen once; the top ten hold 9.5% to 15%.

Sequenced sample: PBMCs. The sequence derives from a woman aged 40 to 50 in good health. Some clones in this sample may be carry-over from other donors' samples. The chain employs TRBV19 and TRBJ2-7, with 10 nucleotides matching TRBD1. The CDR3 sequence is CASSPGSGTGAYEQYF. CDR3 nucleotides: TGTGCCAGTAGCCCGGGGTCCGGGACAGGGGCTTACGAGCAGTACTTC.